These 31 T cell receptor beta chains share one sample of origin, sequenced in a study of T cells in Graves' hyperthyroidism and ophthalmopathy. TCR beta CDR3 regions were amplified from RNA transcripts. The HTBI set primed first-round TCR CDR3 RT-PCR. TCRdb itself ran the multiplex PCR reads through MiXCR, one entry per CDR3 protein. Here the sample spans 400,000 to 550,000 distinct CDR3 sequences, approximately 15% being singletons. Sequenced material: blood. These receptors all stem from a woman aged 18 to 35 with Graves' hyperthyroidism.

This clonotype was counted a few times. The chain combines TRBV5-1 with TRBJ1-2; TRBD1 matches 7 bases. From germline, CDR1 is SGHRS and CDR2 YFSETQ. CDR3 length: 14 amino acids. V was clipped by 3 bases and J by 8 bases; unmatched bases: 10. This chain's CDR3 is CASSSPTGEEGYTF. The DNA for the CDR3 is TGCGCCAGCAGCTCCCCCACAGGGGAAGAGGGCTACACCTTC.

This clonotype was seen many times. V is TRBV12-3 or TRBV12-4 and J is TRBJ2-7, with D possibly matching TRBD1 (6 bases). The V and J ends lost 6 bases and 0 bases respectively, with 6 bases between them. This CDR3 contains 12 residues. The CDR3 DNA is TGTGCCAGCAGACAGGGCTCCTACGAGCAGTACTTC. As protein: CASRQGSYEQYF.

On this clonotype itself: It may be a read error: a sequence one base away is much more abundant. The chain joins TRBV12-3 or TRBV12-4 to TRBJ2-5, with D possibly matching TRBD2 (6 bases). This CDR3 is 15 amino acids long. The CDR3 region is CASSFGDSYQETRYF. CDR3 nucleotides: TGTGCCAGCAGTTTCGGGGACTCCTACCAAGAGACCCGGTACTTC.

This clonotype was counted ten times or more. The rearrangement uses TRBV2 and TRBJ1-6; D gene unclear. V lost 4 bases and J 8 bases, leaving 21 bases between the germline ends. The CDR3 is made up of 17 amino acids. The germline V gene encodes CDR1 SNHLY and CDR2 FYNNEI. Here the CDR3 reads CASSGVRDGLRHSPLHF. Written as DNA, the CDR3 is TGTGCCAGCAGTGGTGTACGCGACGGATTACGACATTCACCCCTCCACTTT.

CDR3 amino acids: CATSDHRGSSYEQYV. In nucleotides, the CDR3 is TGTGCCACCAGTGATCACAGGGGATCCTCCTACGAGCAGTACGTC. The chain links TRBV24-1 to TRBJ2-7; 7 bases match TRBD1. Germline CDR1 reads KGHDR; CDR2 reads SFDVKD. The CDR3 covers 15 residues. With 3 bases clipped from V and 0 bases from J, the junction kept 4 bases outside the gene matches.

The chain combines TRBV6-1 with TRBJ2-1; D not resolved. V was trimmed by 5 bases and J by 8 bases, leaving 13 bases between them. CDR1 and CDR2 from the germline V gene are MNHNS and SASEGT. This CDR3 spans 13 amino acids. The CDR3 nucleotides read TGTGCCAGCAGTACCCGTGGAGACCATGAGCAGTTCTTC. Translated: CASSTRGDHEQFF.

This clonotype was seen many times. This chain uses TRBV7-9 with TRBJ2-5; 8 positions match TRBD1. The ends lost 0 bases at V and 4 bases at J; junction bases unmatched: 7. CDR1 is SEHNR and CDR2 is FQNEAQ in the germline V gene (reference sequence). This CDR3 has 16 amino acids. DNA of the CDR3: TGTGCCAGCAGCTTAGCGGGACAGGAGTTTGGAGAGACCCAGTACTTC. It specifies CASSLAGQEFGETQYF. The entire variable domain, with the rest obtained from reference TRBV7-9 and TRBJ2-5, is as follows: DTGVSQNPRHKITKRGQNVTFRCDPISEHNRLYWYRQTLGQGPEFLTYFQNEAQLEKSRLLSDRFSAERPKGSFSTLEIQRTEQGDSAMYLCASSLAGQEFGETQYFGPGTRLLVL.

This rearrangement joins TRBV12-3 or TRBV12-4 to TRBJ2-7; D gene unclear. The V gene lost 5 bases and the J gene lost 0 bases, with 5 bases spanning the gap. The CDR3 runs to 12 residues. This chain's CDR3 is CASSHTSYEQYF. As DNA, the CDR3 is TGTGCCAGCAGTCATACCTCCTACGAGCAGTACTTC.

There are a few counts of this clonotype. The chain employs TRBV6-2 or TRBV6-3 and TRBJ1-1; 7 positions match TRBD1. This CDR3 spans 13 amino acids. J lost 4 bases, V lost 6 bases, and 5 bases had no gene match. Germline CDR1 and CDR2: MNHEY and SVGEGT. Written as DNA, the CDR3 is TGTGCCAGCAGGGTCCGACAGGGCACTGAAGCTTTCTTT. Encoded protein: CASRVRQGTEAFF.

The V gene is TRBV7-3, the J gene TRBJ2-1; D is possibly TRBD1 or TRBD2 (6 bases each). Trimming left V 1 base short and J 0 bases short, with 13 bases between. Looked up from germline, CDR1 is SGHTA and CDR2 is FQGTGA. This CDR3 spans 17 amino acids. CDR3 amino acids: CASSLRGGRSSYNEQFF. CDR3 nucleotides: TGTGCCAGCAGCTTAAGAGGGGGGCGCAGCTCCTACAATGAGCAGTTCTTC.

In its sample, this clonotype was seen a few times. The genes are TRBV19 and TRBJ1-6, with TRBD1 identical over 8 bases. From germline, CDR1 is LNHDA and CDR2 SQIVND (reference sequence). The CDR3 extends over 14 amino acids. The trim removed 3 bases at V and 8 bases at J, leaving 3 bases unmatched. CDR3 sequence (DNA): TGTGCCAGTAGTATTCAGGGGGCTTATTCACCCCTCCACTTT. It codes for CASSIQGAYSPLHF.

J is TRBJ1-1 and V is TRBV19, with a tentative D call TRBD1 (6 bases). The V end was cut by 1 base, the J end by 3 bases, with 9 bases between. Germline V gene lookup returns CDR1 LNHDA and CDR2 SQIVND (reference sequence). CDR3 length: 14 amino acids. The CDR3 region is CASSIAAGDTEAFF. For the CDR3, the DNA is TGTGCCAGTAGTATAGCTGCAGGGGACACTGAAGCTTTCTTT.

This clonotype was counted only a few times. The chain is built from TRBV4-1 and TRBJ2-5; 7 bases match TRBD1. V was pared by 8 bases and J by 2 bases, with 5 bases of the junction left unmatched. The CDR3 sequence is 13 residues long. The germline V gene has CDR1 MGHRA and CDR2 YSYEKL. DNA of the CDR3: TGCGCCAGCGCCTGGGACAGACAAGAGACCCAGTACTTC. Amino acids: CASAWDRQETQYF.

This chain connects TRBV12-3 or TRBV12-4 to TRBJ2-1; 7 bases match TRBD2. Losses at the gene ends were 7 bases for V and 4 bases for J; bases not matched to a gene: 10. The CDR3 consists of 15 residues. CDR3 in amino acids: CASTPWLADYNEQFF. The CDR3 DNA follows: TGTGCCAGCACGCCCTGGCTAGCGGATTACAATGAGCAGTTCTTC.

This clonotype was observed many times. The genes are TRBV20-1 and TRBJ2-3; 8 nucleotides align to TRBD2. The CDR3 has 16 residues. The junction had 9 bases not matched to a gene; V was cut back by 3 bases and J by 1 base. Germline loops: CDR1 DFQATT, CDR2 SNEGSKA (reference sequence). CDR3 sequence (DNA): TGCAGTGCTAGGGCCGCGGGAGCGGGGGGCACAGATACGCAGTATTTT. Its translation is CSARAAGAGGTDTQYF.

This clonotype showed up many times. The chain links TRBV27 to TRBJ2-5; 14 bases match TRBD2. This CDR3 comprises 16 residues. V was clipped by 5 bases and J by 4 bases; unmatched bases: 6. Germline V gene lookup returns CDR1 MNHEY and CDR2 SMNVEV (reference sequence). CDR3 nucleotides: TGTGCCAGCAGTCTGGGGACTAGCGGGGGCCCAGAGACCCAGTACTTC. It yields the protein CASSLGTSGGPETQYF.

This clonotype came up many times. This chain connects TRBV20-1 to TRBJ1-1; 8 positions match TRBD1. Per the germline V gene, CDR1 is DFQATT and CDR2 is SNEGSKA (reference sequence). V lost 5 bases to trimming and J lost 5 bases; unmatched junction nucleotides: 10. The CDR3 has 14 amino acids. The CDR3 spells CSAVPGQGETEAFF. For the CDR3, the DNA is TGCAGTGCTGTCCCCGGACAGGGAGAAACTGAAGCTTTCTTT.

This clonotype was counted ten times or more. The chain couples TRBV19 to TRBJ2-6, with 7 bases matching TRBD2. Germline values: CDR1 LNHDA, CDR2 SQIVND (reference sequence). This CDR3 has 17 residues. V shed 2 bases and J 0 bases; nucleotides not matched to a gene: 4. CDR3 bases: TGTGCCAGTAGTATAAGCGGGATCCTCTCTGGGGCCAACGTCCTGACTTTC. Amino acids: CASSISGILSGANVLTF.

This clonotype was detected a few times. The chain recombines TRBV4-1 with TRBJ2-5; D not resolved. CDR3 size: 16 residues. From germline, CDR1 is MGHRA and CDR2 YSYEKL. V was clipped by 1 base and J by 3 bases, with 15 bases between them. As DNA, the CDR3 is TGCGCCAGCAGCCAAGTCCAGATCCTGGCTAAAGAGACCCAGTACTTC. It specifies CASSQVQILAKETQYF.

Turning to this clonotype: Since a much larger clone is just one base distant, this may be a read error. The gene calls are TRBV30 and TRBJ1-1; no definite D call. CDR1 GTSNPN and CDR2 SVGIG come from the germline V gene (reference sequence). The CDR3 totals 11 residues. The CDR3 nucleotides are TGTGCCTGGAGTGGCTACACTGAAGATTTCTTT. The encoded protein is CAWSGYTEDFF.

This clonotype was recorded many times. The rearrangement joins TRBV20-1 to TRBJ2-7; D is unclear. V gave up 3 bases and J gave up 0 bases, with 12 bases separating them. Germline CDR1 DFQATT, CDR2 SNEGSKA (reference sequence). The CDR3 has 14 amino acids. The DNA of the CDR3 is TGCAGTGCTAGGACGGTACAGAGCTCCTACGAGCAGTACTTC. Translation: CSARTVQSSYEQYF.

This clonotype was seen many times. The CDR3 spells CASSQDSWTGNTIYF. Written as DNA, the CDR3 is TGTGCCAGCAGTCAGGACAGTTGGACTGGAAACACCATATATTTT. The rearrangement joins TRBV12-3 or TRBV12-4 to TRBJ1-3; D possibly corresponds to TRBD1 (6 bases). The CDR3 is 15 amino acids. V lost 5 bases and J lost 2, with 13 bases in between.

With regard to this clonotype: One base away lies a much larger clone, so this may be a sequencing read error. V and J are TRBV3-1 and TRBJ1-6; no reliable D call. The CDR3 runs to 12 residues. Germline V gene lookup returns CDR1 LGHDT and CDR2 YNNKEL (reference sequence). Here the CDR3 reads CASGQAGSPLHF. The DNA for the CDR3 is TGTGCCAGCGGCCAAGCGGGATCACCCCTCCACTTT.

In its sample, this clonotype was seen many times. This rearrangement joins TRBV7-9 to TRBJ1-4; D call uncertain. Germline values: CDR1 SEHNR, CDR2 FQNEAQ (reference sequence). The V gene lost 5 bases and the J gene lost 7 bases, with 20 bases spanning the gap. The CDR3 loop spans 16 amino acids. This CDR3 is CASSPSRTDGIEKLFF. CDR3 DNA sequence: TGTGCCAGCAGCCCAAGCCGGACCGACGGAATTGAAAAACTGTTTTTT.

Ten or more counts support this clonotype. V gene TRBV11-3 combines with J gene TRBJ1-1; no reliable D call. Deletions cut 1 base from V and 4 bases from J, with 13 bases between. CDR3 length: 15 residues. From germline, CDR1 is SGHNT and CDR2 YENEEA. The CDR3 is CASSLGMTRGTEAFF. CDR3 nucleotides: TGTGCCAGCAGCTTAGGGATGACGAGAGGCACTGAAGCTTTCTTT. Based on the CDR3 plus reference TRBV11-3 and TRBJ1-1, the full variable domain is EAGVVQSPRYKIIEKKQPVAFWCNPISGHNTLYWYLQNLGQGPELLIRYENEEAVDDSQLPKDRFSAERLKGVDSTLKIQPAELGDSAVYLCASSLGMTRGTEAFFGQGTRLTVV.

This clonotype showed up just a few times. The rearrangement uses TRBV5-1 and TRBJ2-1; 9 nucleotides line up with TRBD1. This CDR3 has 16 amino acids. The V and J ends lost 4 bases and 5 bases, in that order; junction bases with no gene match: 10. From germline, CDR1 is SGHRS and CDR2 YFSETQ. In nucleotides, the CDR3 is TGCGCCAGCAGCGGGGGGACAGGGCCCCCAAACAATGAGCAGTTCTTC. Translating it yields CASSGGTGPPNNEQFF. The full variable domain, in which reference TRBV5-1 and TRBJ2-1 provide the parts outside the CDR3, is KAGVTQTPRYLIKTRGQQVTLSCSPISGHRSVSWYQQTPGQGLQFLFEYFSETQRNKGNFPGRFSGRQFSNSRSEMNVSTLELGDSALYLCASSGGTGPPNNEQFFGPGTRLTVL.

The genes are TRBV5-8 and TRBJ1-3; D not resolved. V lost 2 bases, J lost 2 bases, and 8 bases lay in between. The germline CDR1 and CDR2 sequences are SGHTS and YDEGEE. The CDR3 consists of 14 residues. The CDR3 is CASSFDSTGNTIYF. The CDR3 nucleotides are TGTGCCAGCAGCTTTGATTCGACTGGAAACACCATATATTTT.

This clonotype appeared many times. The chain links TRBV28 to TRBJ2-1; possibly TRBD1 for D (5 bases). The CDR3 has 15 residues. The germline CDR1 and CDR2 sequences are MDHEN and SYDVKM. V lost 4 bases and J lost 0, with 10 bases in between. CDR3 coding DNA: TGTGCCAGCAGTTACTATCAGGGCTCCTACAATGAGCAGTTCTTC. Residues: CASSYYQGSYNEQFF.

This clonotype came up many times. V usage is TRBV18 and J usage is TRBJ2-7; a weak D match, TRBD2 (5 bases). The germline CDR1 and CDR2 sequences are KGHSH and LQKENI. The CDR3 is 14 residues long. The ends were cut back, 6 bases at V and 0 bases at J, with 12 bases in the middle. The chain's CDR3 is CASSRELSSYEQYF. The CDR3, as DNA: TGTGCCAGCTCCCGGGAACTAAGCTCCTACGAGCAGTACTTC.

V is TRBV19 and J is TRBJ2-3; no reliable D call. Trimming pared 0 bases from V and 11 bases from J, leaving 15 bases between. The germline V gene encodes CDR1 LNHDA and CDR2 SQIVND (reference sequence). The CDR3 is made up of 14 amino acids. The DNA of the CDR3 is TGTGCCAGTAGTATAGATCTGTCCGGTCTCGGGCAGTATTTT. Translating it yields CASSIDLSGLGQYF.

In this sample, this clonotype turned up many times. V is TRBV12-3 or TRBV12-4 and J is TRBJ1-1; 9 nucleotides align to TRBD1. This CDR3 is built from 17 residues. Losses at the gene ends were 4 bases for V and 1 base for J; bases not matched to a gene: 10. Written as DNA, the CDR3 is TGTGCCAGCAGTTCTCACAGGGGGCGCGATTCGAACACTGAAGCTTTCTTT. Translation gives CASSSHRGRDSNTEAFF.